This TCR beta chain was profiled in a study of blood T cell repertoires in COVID-19. Sequencing used immunoSEQ multiplex PCR; TCRdb keeps in-frame clones, though not all of them. This table holds some 240,000 clones, 65% to 90% found once. With 6 bases clipped from V and 5 bases from J, the junction kept 10 bases outside the gene matches. Per the germline V gene, CDR1 is MNHEY and CDR2 is SVGAGI. The CDR3 is made up of 15 amino acids. The chain links TRBV6-5 to TRBJ1-5; the match to TRBD1 covers 7 bases. This TCR derives from a woman aged 40 to 49 who had recovered from COVID-19. The sample taken for sequencing was peripheral blood. The CDR3, as DNA: TGTGCCAGCAGACCCGATGACAGGGCTGATCAGCCCCAGCATTTT. Residues: CASRPDDRADQPQHF.